This T cell receptor beta chain is from a study of high-grade serous ovarian cancer treatment subgroups (dated by TCRdb to about 2021). Concerning the study at large: On average, each sample produced some 15,000 sequencing reads and roughly 7,500 unique TCR beta rearrangements. Under a laparoscopic triage algorithm, patients with high-grade serous ovarian cancer were grouped by complete gross resection or by neoadjuvant chemotherapy response, and the study profiled the TCR beta repertoires of these patients. The cohort comprised approximately 30 patients: approximately ten with no residual disease after primary surgery (R0), approximately ten excellent NACT responders, and approximately ten poor NACT responders. In total there were roughly 96 samples, since every patient provided one primary tumor sample and two metastatic tumor samples.

Collection of tumor samples took place before definitive surgery or chemotherapy. The MD Anderson Biospecimen Extraction Resource handled genomic DNA extraction, while the MD Anderson Cancer Genomics Laboratory carried out the TCR sequencing. Comment on this clone: The antigen it recognizes is unknown. There are no base qualities to consult, and no much larger clone falls within one base.

The germline V gene yields SGHRS for CDR1 and YFSETQ for CDR2. V is trimmed back by 3 bases and J by 1 base, and the junction contains 4 bases that no gene match accounts for. The CDR3 sequence holds 16 residues, the cysteine and phenylalanine included. The read is trimmed to its CDR3 DNA, 48 bases read in frame from base 1. The roughly 100 tumor samples underwent high-throughput TCR profiling using ImmunoSEQ. In the authors' own workflow: To measure repertoire diversity, the metrics used were richness (unique productive sequences), clonality, evenness and relatedness, and the Bhattacharyya coefficient was used to assess similarity between samples. A sensitivity analysis excluded TCRs with fewer than two reads and gave consistent conclusions. Held by TCRdb, this immuneACCESS table contains in-frame sequences only and omits some clones. Under half of the omission traces to an unresolved V gene where checked; the cause of the rest is unknown. V, J and clone size are those of that table, while D and trimming were read from the DNA. A total of 1,500 to 2,000 clones appear in this sample, approximately 70% of them only once. The ten biggest clones cover 15% to 20% of the sample.

Overall results and qualifications from the work: Repertoire similarity between tumors from the same patient ranged from 0.11 to 0.79, while tumors from different patients showed almost no similarity. Neoantigen level correlated positively with TCR clonal relatedness, and copy number variation and mutation load from whole-genome sequencing showed a positive trend with TCR clonal relatedness. Because bulk tumor TCR sequencing provided no spatial information, insight into HGSC tumor complexity and diversity was limited. TCR repertoire analyses were focused on CDR3, and CDR1 and CDR2 were not analyzed.

The rearrangement joined TRBV5-1 to TRBJ2-3; the junction holds 11 bases that match TRBD2. The sequencing input was tumor tissue. The receptor's source is a human donor with high-grade serous ovarian cancer. The CDR3 amino acid sequence is: CASSSPTSGGTDTQYF. The DNA reads as follows: TGCGCCAGCAGCTCCCCGACTAGCGGGGGCACAGATACGCAGTATTTT.